Included here is one TCR beta chain sequence, with context. The sample is drawn from a study of blood T cell repertoires in COVID-19. Overall study context: In each case, the material was cDNA or gDNA derived from T cells, B-cell-depleted T cells, or PBMCs.

The CDR3 is 15 residues long. V trimming: 5 bases; J trimming: 5 bases; junction bases outside the gene matches: 5. The germline V gene has CDR1 LNHDA and CDR2 SQIVND (reference sequence). In the original processing: For nucleated cells, counts were estimated from reference gene primer amplification. Here immunoSEQ multiplex PCR was the method, and the copy in TCRdb shows in-frame clones only, minus some. Clone size and V and J calls were adopted from that table, with D and trimming inferred from the DNA. Of some 150,000 clones in the sample, 65% to 90% were seen once. Input material: peripheral blood. This receptor was identified in a middle-aged man with acute or convalescent COVID-19. The chain joins TRBV19 to TRBJ2-1, with 11 bases matching TRBD2. The CDR3 is CASSPLAGVDNEQFF. DNA of the CDR3: TGTGCCAGTAGTCCACTAGCGGGGGTCGACAATGAGCAGTTCTTC.